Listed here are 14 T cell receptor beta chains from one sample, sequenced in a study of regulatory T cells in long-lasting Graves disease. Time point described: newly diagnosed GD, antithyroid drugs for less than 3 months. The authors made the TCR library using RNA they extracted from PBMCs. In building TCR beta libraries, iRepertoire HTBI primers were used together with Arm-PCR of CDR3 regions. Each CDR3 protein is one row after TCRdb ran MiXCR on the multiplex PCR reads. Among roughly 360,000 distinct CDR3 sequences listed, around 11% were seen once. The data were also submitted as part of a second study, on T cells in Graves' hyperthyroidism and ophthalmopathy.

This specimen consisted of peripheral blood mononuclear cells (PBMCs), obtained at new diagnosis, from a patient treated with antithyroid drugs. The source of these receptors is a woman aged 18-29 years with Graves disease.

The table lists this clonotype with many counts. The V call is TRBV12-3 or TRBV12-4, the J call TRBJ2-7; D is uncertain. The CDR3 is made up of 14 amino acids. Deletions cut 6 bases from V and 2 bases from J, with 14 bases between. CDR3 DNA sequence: TGTGCCAGCAGACCCAGCCGGGCCCCCTACGAGCAGTACTTC. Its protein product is CASRPSRAPYEQYF.

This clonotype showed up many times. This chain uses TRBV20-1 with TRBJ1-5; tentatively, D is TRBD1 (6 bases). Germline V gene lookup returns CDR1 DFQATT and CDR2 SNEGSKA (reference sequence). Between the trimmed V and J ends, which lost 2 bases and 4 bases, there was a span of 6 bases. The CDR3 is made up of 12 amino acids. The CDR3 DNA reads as TGCAGTGCTAGACAGGGGAATCAGCCCCAGCATTTT. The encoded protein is CSARQGNQPQHF.

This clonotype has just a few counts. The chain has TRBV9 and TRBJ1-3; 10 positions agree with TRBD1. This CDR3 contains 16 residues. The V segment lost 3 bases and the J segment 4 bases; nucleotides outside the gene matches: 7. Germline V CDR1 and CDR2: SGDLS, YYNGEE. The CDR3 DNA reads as TGTGCCAGCAGCGCCGACAGGGGGCTTTCCGGAAACACCATATATTTT. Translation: CASSADRGLSGNTIYF.

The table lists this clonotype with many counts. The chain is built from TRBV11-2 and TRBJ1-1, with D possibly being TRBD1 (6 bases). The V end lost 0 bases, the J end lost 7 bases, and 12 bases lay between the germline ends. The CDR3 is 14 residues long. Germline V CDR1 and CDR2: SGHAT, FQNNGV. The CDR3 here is CASSLDQGGIEAFF. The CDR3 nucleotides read TGTGCCAGCAGCTTAGATCAAGGGGGAATTGAAGCTTTCTTT.

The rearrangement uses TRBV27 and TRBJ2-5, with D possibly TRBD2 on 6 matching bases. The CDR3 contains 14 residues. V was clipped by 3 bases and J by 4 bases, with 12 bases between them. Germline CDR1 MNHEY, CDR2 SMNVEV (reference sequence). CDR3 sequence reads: CASSLSREAETQYF. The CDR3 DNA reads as TGTGCCAGCAGTTTGTCCAGGGAGGCAGAGACCCAGTACTTC.

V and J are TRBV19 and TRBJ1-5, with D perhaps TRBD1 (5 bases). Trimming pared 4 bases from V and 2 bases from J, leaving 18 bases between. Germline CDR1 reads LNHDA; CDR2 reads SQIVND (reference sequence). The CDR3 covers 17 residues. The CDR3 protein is CASSRNTRVVGNQPQHF. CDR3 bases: TGTGCCAGTAGTAGAAACACCAGGGTGGTGGGCAATCAGCCCCAGCATTTT.

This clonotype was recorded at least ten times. CDR3 residues: CASTTRKETQYF. The CDR3 DNA follows: TGTGCCAGCACAACCAGGAAAGAGACCCAGTACTTC. The rearrangement links TRBV7-2 to TRBJ2-5; no clear D gene. Germline V gene lookup returns CDR1 SGHTA and CDR2 FQGNSA. The CDR3 has 12 residues. With 7 bases removed from V and 3 bases from J, the gap between germline ends came to 9 bases.

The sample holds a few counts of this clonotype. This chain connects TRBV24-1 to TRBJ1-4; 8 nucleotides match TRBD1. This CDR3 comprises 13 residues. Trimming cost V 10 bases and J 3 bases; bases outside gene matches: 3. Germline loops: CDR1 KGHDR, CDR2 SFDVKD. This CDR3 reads CATQGAANEKLFF. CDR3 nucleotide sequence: TGTGCCACTCAGGGGGCGGCTAATGAAAAACTGTTTTTT.

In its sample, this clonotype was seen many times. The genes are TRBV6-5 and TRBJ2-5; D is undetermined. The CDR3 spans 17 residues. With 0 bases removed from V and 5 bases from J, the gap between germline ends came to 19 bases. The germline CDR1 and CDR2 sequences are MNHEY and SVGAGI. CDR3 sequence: CASSYSKSRLYGETQYF. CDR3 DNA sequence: TGTGCCAGCAGTTACTCGAAGTCACGACTTTATGGGGAGACCCAGTACTTC.

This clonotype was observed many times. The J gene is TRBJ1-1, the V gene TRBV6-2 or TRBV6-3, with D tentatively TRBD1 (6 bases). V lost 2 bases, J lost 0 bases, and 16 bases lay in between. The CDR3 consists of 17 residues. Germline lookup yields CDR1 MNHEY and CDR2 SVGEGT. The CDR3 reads CASSYRDTGTMNTEAFF. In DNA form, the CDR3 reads TGTGCCAGCAGTTACCGGGACACAGGGACAATGAACACTGAAGCTTTCTTT.

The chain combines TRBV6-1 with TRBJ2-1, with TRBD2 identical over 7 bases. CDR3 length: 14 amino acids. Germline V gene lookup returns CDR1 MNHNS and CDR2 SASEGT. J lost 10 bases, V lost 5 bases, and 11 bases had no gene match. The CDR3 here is CASSLSGVSNEQFF. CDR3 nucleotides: TGTGCCAGCAGTCTGAGCGGGGTTTCCAACGAGCAGTTCTTC.

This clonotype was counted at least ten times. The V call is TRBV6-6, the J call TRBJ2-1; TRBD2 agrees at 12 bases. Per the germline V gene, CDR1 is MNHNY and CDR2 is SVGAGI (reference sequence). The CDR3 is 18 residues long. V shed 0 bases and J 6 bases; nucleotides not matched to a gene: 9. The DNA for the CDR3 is TGTGCCAGCAGTTACTCGGGAATGCCTAGCGGGAGGGTCAATGAGCAGTTCTTC. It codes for CASSYSGMPSGRVNEQFF.

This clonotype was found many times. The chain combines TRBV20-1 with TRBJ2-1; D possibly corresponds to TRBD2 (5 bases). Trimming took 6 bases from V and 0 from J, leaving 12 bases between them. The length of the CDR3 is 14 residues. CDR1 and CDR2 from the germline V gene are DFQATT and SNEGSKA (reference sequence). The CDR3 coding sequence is TGCAGTGCCATAGCGCTAAGCTCCTACAATGAGCAGTTCTTC. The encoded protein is CSAIALSSYNEQFF.

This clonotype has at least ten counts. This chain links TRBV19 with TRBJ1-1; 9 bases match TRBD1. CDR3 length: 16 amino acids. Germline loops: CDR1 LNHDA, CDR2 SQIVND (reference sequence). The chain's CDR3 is CATGSPRDRVNTEAFF. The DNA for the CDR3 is TGTGCTACCGGCTCACCGAGGGACAGGGTGAACACTGAAGCTTTCTTT.